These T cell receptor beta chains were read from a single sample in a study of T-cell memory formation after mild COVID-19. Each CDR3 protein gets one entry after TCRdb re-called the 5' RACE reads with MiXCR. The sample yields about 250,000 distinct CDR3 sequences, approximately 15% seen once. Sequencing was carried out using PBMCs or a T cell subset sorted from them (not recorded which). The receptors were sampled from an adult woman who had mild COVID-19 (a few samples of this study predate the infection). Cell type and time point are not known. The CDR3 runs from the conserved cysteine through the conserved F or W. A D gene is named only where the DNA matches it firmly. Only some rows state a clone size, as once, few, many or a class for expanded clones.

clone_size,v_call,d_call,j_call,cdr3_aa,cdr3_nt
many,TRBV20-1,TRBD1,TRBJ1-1,CSARGTGWLNTEAFF,TGCAGTGCTAGGGGGACAGGGTGGTTGAACACTGAAGCTTTCTTT
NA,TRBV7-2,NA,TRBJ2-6,CASSFMRAGANVLTF,TGTGCCAGCAGCTTTATGAGGGCAGGGGCCAACGTCCTGACTTTC
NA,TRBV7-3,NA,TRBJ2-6,CASSLRAYRRDIYSGANVLTF,TGTGCCAGCAGCTTACGGGCCTACCGGCGGGACATCTACTCTGGGGCCAACGTCCTGACTTTC
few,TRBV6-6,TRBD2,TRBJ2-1,CASSNDRRGGRGNEQFF,TGTGCCAGCAGTAACGATCGGCGGGGGGGCCGAGGGAATGAGCAGTTCTTC
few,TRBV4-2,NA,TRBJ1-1,CASSQVRENTEAFF,TGTGCCAGCAGCCAAGTCAGGGAGAACACTGAAGCTTTCTTT
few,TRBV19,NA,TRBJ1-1,CASRVGGMNTEAFF,TGTGCCAGTAGGGTGGGCGGCATGAACACTGAAGCTTTCTTT
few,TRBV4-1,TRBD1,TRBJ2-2,CASSRQGQNTGELFF,TGCGCCAGCAGCCGACAGGGACAGAACACCGGGGAGCTGTTTTTT
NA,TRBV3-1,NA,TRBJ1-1,CASSQAGARNTEAFF,TGTGCCAGCAGCCAAGCGGGGGCTCGGAACACTGAAGCTTTCTTT
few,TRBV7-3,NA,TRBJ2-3,CASSLRGDSRDTQYF,TGTGCCAGCAGCTTAAGGGGGGATTCGCGGGATACGCAGTATTTT
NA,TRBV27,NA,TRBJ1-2,CASSPPGRVGYGYTF,TGTGCCAGCAGTCCACCCGGCAGGGTCGGCTATGGCTACACCTTC
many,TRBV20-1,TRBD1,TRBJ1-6,CSARATGISSYNSPLHF,TGCAGTGCTAGGGCGACAGGGATCAGCTCCTATAATTCACCCCTCCACTTT
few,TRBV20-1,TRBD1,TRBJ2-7,CSAILGQARSEQYF,TGCAGTGCCATCCTGGGACAGGCACGGTCCGAGCAGTACTTC
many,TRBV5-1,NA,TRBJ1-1,CASSLAGITEAFF,TGCGCCAGCAGCTTGGCAGGGATCACTGAAGCTTTCTTT
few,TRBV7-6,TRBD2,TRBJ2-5,CASSLVAGGETQYF,TGTGCCAGCAGCTTAGTAGCGGGAGGTGAGACCCAGTACTTC
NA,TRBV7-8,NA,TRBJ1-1,CASSLEARTIRNTEAFF,TGTGCCAGCAGCCTAGAGGCCAGGACCATCCGGAACACTGAAGCTTTCTTT
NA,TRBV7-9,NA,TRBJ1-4,CASSLGPARTNEKLFF,TGTGCCAGCAGCTTAGGCCCGGCCAGAACTAATGAAAAACTGTTTTTT
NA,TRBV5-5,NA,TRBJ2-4,CASSLFGGSPDF,TGTGCCAGCAGTTTATTTGGAGGATCTCCGGACTTC
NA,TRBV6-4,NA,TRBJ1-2,CASRLQGFGYTF,TGTGCCAGCAGGCTCCAGGGGTTTGGCTACACCTTC
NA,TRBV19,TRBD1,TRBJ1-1,CASSVRDRGANTEAFF,TGTGCCAGTAGTGTCCGGGACAGGGGGGCGAACACTGAAGCTTTCTTT
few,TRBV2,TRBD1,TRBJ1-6,CASSALGQRGNSPLHF,TGTGCCAGCAGTGCCCTGGGACAGCGCGGGAATTCACCCCTCCACTTT
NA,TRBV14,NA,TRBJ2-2,CASSQAPGHTGELFF,TGTGCCAGCAGCCAAGCCCCGGGGCACACCGGGGAGCTGTTTTTT
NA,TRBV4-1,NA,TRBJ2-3,CASSHEGAKLSTDTQYF,TGCGCCAGCAGCCACGAAGGTGCAAAACTTAGCACAGATACGCAGTATTTT
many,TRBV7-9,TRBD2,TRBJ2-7,CASSLRLAELSYEQYF,TGTGCCAGCAGCTTAAGGCTAGCGGAGCTCTCCTACGAGCAGTACTTC
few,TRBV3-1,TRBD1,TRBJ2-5,CASSRGTGGAQETQYF,TGTGCCAGCAGCCGGGGGACAGGGGGTGCCCAAGAGACCCAGTACTTC
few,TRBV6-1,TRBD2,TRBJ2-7,CASTGLTVLEQYF,TGTGCCAGCACGGGACTAACCGTCTTGGAGCAGTACTTC
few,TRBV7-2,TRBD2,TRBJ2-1,CASTVSGPSYNEQFF,TGTGCCAGCACCGTTAGCGGGCCCTCCTACAATGAGCAGTTCTTC
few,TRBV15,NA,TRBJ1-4,CATSTLDGRDLTNEKLFF,TGTGCCACCAGCACCCTAGATGGGCGGGATTTGACTAATGAAAAACTGTTTTTT
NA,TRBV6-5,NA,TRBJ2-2,CASNPGASGPTGELFF,TGTGCCAGCAACCCGGGGGCCAGTGGGCCCACCGGGGAGCTGTTTTTT
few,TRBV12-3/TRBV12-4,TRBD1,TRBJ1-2,CASTRRGTGNYGYTF,TGTGCCAGCACCCGGCGCGGGACAGGGAACTATGGCTACACCTTC
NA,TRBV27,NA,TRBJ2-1,CASNRDRIYNEQFF,TGTGCCAGCAACAGAGACAGGATCTACAATGAGCAGTTCTTC
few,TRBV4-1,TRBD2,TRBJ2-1,CASSQGRGGPNEQFF,TGCGCCAGCAGCCAAGGGCGGGGGGGCCCCAATGAGCAGTTCTTC
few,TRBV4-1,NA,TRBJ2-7,CASSHSSVRGARSSYEQYF,TGCGCCAGCAGCCATAGTTCGGTCAGGGGGGCCCGGAGCTCCTACGAGCAGTACTTC
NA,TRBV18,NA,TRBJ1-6,CASSPPISGSRGSPLHF,TGTGCCAGCTCACCACCTATTAGTGGCAGCCGAGGCTCACCCCTCCACTTT
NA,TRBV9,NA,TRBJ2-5,CASSVVPAGTQETQYF,TGTGCCAGCAGCGTAGTCCCAGCGGGTACCCAAGAGACCCAGTACTTC
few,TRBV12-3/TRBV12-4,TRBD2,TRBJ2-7,CASSVLAGGLSYEQYF,TGTGCCAGCAGTGTACTAGCGGGAGGCCTTTCCTACGAGCAGTACTTC
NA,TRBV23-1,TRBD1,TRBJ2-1,CASSRTVGTGSQEQFF,TGCGCCAGCAGTCGAACTGTGGGGACAGGGAGCCAGGAGCAGTTCTTC
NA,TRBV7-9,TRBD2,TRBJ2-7,CASSLAGASGRERLEQYF,TGTGCCAGCAGCTTAGCCGGGGCTAGCGGGAGGGAGCGTCTGGAGCAGTACTTC